This T cell receptor (beta chain) emerged from a study of identical twins. Via MiXCR, TCRdb re-called the 5' RACE reads, giving one row per CDR3 protein. This sample yields 420,000 or so distinct CDR3 sequences, of which approximately 17% are seen a single time; roughly 12% belongs to the top ten. CDR1 is SGHTA, CDR2 FQGNSA, per germline. V lost 5 bases and J 0 bases, leaving 19 bases between the germline ends. The CDR3 has 17 residues. What was sequenced was naive T cells sorted from blood. The sequence was collected from a man aged 50-59 years in good health. This chain joins TRBV7-2 and TRBJ2-5, with D perhaps TRBD1 or TRBD2 (5 bases each). Here the CDR3 reads CASSPRGAPPDQETQYF. The CDR3 DNA sequence: TGTGCCAGCAGCCCCAGAGGGGCCCCTCCTGACCAAGAGACCCAGTACTTC. The full variable domain, in which reference TRBV7-2 and TRBJ2-5 provide the parts outside the CDR3, is GAGVSQSPSNKVTEKGKDVELRCDPISGHTALYWYRQSLGQGLEFLIYFQGNSAPDKSGLPSDRFSAERTGGSVSTLTIQRTQQEDSAVYLCASSPRGAPPDQETQYFGPGTRLLVL.